This TCR beta chain was identified during a study of blood T cell repertoires in COVID-19. Overall study: In each case, the material was cDNA or gDNA derived from T cells, B-cell-depleted T cells, or PBMCs.

This CDR3 has 14 residues. V trimming: 2 bases; J trimming: 7 bases; junction bases outside the gene matches: 4. Germline loops: CDR1 MGHDK, CDR2 SYGVNS. In the study's own analysis: Using reference gene primer amplification, nucleated cell counts were estimated. The protocol was immunoSEQ multiplex PCR, while the TCRdb copy is restricted to in-frame clones and leaves out a portion. V, J and clone size are taken as reported in that table, and D and trimming were inferred from the DNA itself. The sample includes about 390,000 clones, around 87% of them seen just once. Cohorts were assigned according to the clinical history that participants reported.

The sequencing sample was made of PBMCs or T cells enriched from blood (not recorded which). The clonotype was recovered from a woman aged 50 to 60 who had recovered from COVID-19. This sequence joins TRBV25-1 and TRBJ2-1, with 8 bases that match TRBD1. The CDR3 reads CASSEGTGNNEQFF. The CDR3 coding sequence is TGTGCCAGCAGTGAAGGGACAGGCAATAATGAGCAGTTCTTC.